This T cell receptor (beta chain) was observed in a study of T cell responses to AZD1222 COVID-19 vaccine. The germline V gene encodes CDR1 KGHSH and CDR2 LQKENI. The CDR3 totals 15 residues. V lost 3 bases, J lost 8 bases, and 11 bases stayed unmatched. Assay used: immunoSEQ multiplex PCR; TCRdb lists only in-frame clones, some missing. The sample records roughly 200,000 clones, roughly 92% being singletons. The chain carries TRBV18 and TRBJ1-2; TRBD1 matches 8 bases. The sample here was peripheral blood, taken on day 0 of AZD1222 vaccination. The clonotype comes from an adult in good health. As DNA, the CDR3 is TGTGCCAGCTCACCCCGACAGGGGAGGTTGGAAGGCTACACCTTC. It is translated as CASSPRQGRLEGYTF.